There are a few counts of the clone carrying this TCR beta chain. Its antigen is still unknown. This record comes from a study of T cell repertoires and leukemia-associated antigens. On the study more broadly: Approximately 15 million effective reads came from all samples combined.

TCRdb ran MiXCR on the 5' RACE reads and lists one entry per CDR3 protein. This sample carries approximately 10,000 distinct CDR3 sequences, less than 55% of them seen once, and the ten largest clones take around 55%. Study-level points and caveats: No direct test of specificity or function was done for expanded clones. V, J, VDJ and CDR3 counts did not differ significantly among groups.

The CD3+ T cells first had an overnight rest without serum. The length of the CDR3 is 15 residues. V was pared by 1 base and J by 9 bases, with 5 bases of the junction left unmatched. CDR1 and CDR2 from the germline V gene are SGHRS and YFSETQ. This receptor was obtained from a female donor in good health. The sequenced sample was CD3+ T cells sorted from blood and cultured. The chain recombines TRBV5-1 with TRBJ1-6; 9 bases map to TRBD1. CDR3 in DNA: TGCGCCAGCAGCTTGCGGACAGGGGACGGTTCACCCCTCCACTTT. Its translation: CASSLRTGDGSPLHF.